A single T cell receptor beta chain is shown here with its context. This sample is drawn from a study of shared clonotypes between healthy human individuals. Study summary: The study used three CD4 naive, three CD4 memory, two CD8 naive and one CD8 memory plate per donor.

Clones were sequenced by immunoSEQ multiplex PCR, and TCRdb holds only the in-frame ones, with some missing. The sample carries under 850,000 clones, roughly two thirds recorded once. After removal of 0 bases from V and 3 bases from J, the junction contained 7 bases not matched to a gene. The CDR3 totals 16 residues. The germline V gene has CDR1 KGHSH and CDR2 LQKENI. The study drew its donors from healthy HIV-negative adults without recent acute infections or vaccinations. Every one of the donors was a Caucasian adult that lived in Nashville, Tennessee. This chain links TRBV18 with TRBJ2-7; 8 bases are a match to TRBD1. This sequence was found in a woman in her thirties in good health. Sequenced sample: memory CD4+ T cells sorted from blood. Subset reported: CD45RA-negative fraction. The CDR3 region has the DNA TGTGCCAGCTCACCACCGTTCAGGGGGCCAATCTACGAGCAGTACTTC. It is translated as CASSPPFRGPIYEQYF.